This is a list of T cell receptor beta chains from one sample in a study of PD-1 blockade in classical Hodgkin lymphoma. The assay was immunoSEQ multiplex PCR, and TCRdb's table has in-frame clones only and misses some. The sample holds tens of thousands of clones; about 80% are singletons and the top ten take approximately 9.4%. This specimen consisted of peripheral blood mononuclear cells (PBMCs), obtained before the fourth cycle of nivolumab. The receptors were sampled from a human donor with classical Hodgkin lymphoma. The CDR3 runs from the conserved cysteine through the conserved F or W. Each record gives: D gene, clone size, J gene, V gene, CDR3 DNA, CDR3 protein. A D gene is named only where the DNA matches it firmly. The size entry is marked missing in some rows and otherwise reads once, few, many or a size class.

- few TRBJ1-1 TRBV5-6 TGTGCCAGCAGGGAAGGGGGTAGGAGCACTGAAGCTTTCTTT CASREGGRSTEAFF
- once TRBJ1-5 TRBV15 TGTGCCACCAGCAGAGTAACAGGGACTCAGCCCCAGCATTTT CATSRVTGTQPQHF
TRBD1 - TRBJ2-7 TRBV4-3 TGCGCCAGCAGCCAAGACCTAATCGGGGACAGCTCCTACGAGCAGTACTTC CASSQDLIGDSSYEQYF
- - TRBJ2-3 TRBV13 TGTGCCAGCAGCCCGGCAAGCGGGTTCCCTAGCACAGATACGCAGTATTTT CASSPASGFPSTDTQYF
- - TRBJ2-6 TRBV7-2 TGTGCCAGCAGCTCCGGCCCCGCCTCTGGGGCCAACGTCCTGACTTTC CASSSGPASGANVLTF
TRBD2 - TRBJ2-5 TRBV6-5 TGTGCCAGCAGTTCGGGACTAGCGGGGTATCAAGAGACCCAGTACTTC CASSSGLAGYQETQYF
- - TRBJ2-5 TRBV7-7 TGTGCTAGCAGCCAGACAGGCCGCCAAGAGACCCAGTACTTC CASSQTGRQETQYF
- - TRBJ2-2 TRBV10-3 TGTGCCATCAGGGCGGGTTCCTCGAACACCGGGGAGCTGTTTTTT CAIRAGSSNTGELFF
- - TRBJ2-3 TRBV5-1 TGCGCCAGCAGCTTGGAAGGGGGAGGCACAGATACGCAGTATTTT CASSLEGGGTDTQYF
- - TRBJ1-3 TRBV4-2 TGTGCCAGCAGCCAAGAGGCGGCGGGGCGGGGGCGCATTTCTTCTGGAAACACCATATATTTT CASSQEAAGRGRISSGNTIYF
- - TRBJ1-5 TRBV19 TGTGCCAGTAAGGAGGGGAACCCCAATCAGCCCCAGCATTTT CASKEGNPNQPQHF
- - TRBJ2-5 TRBV4-1 TGCGCCAGCAGCCAACCACAAAGTATGGAGACCCAGTACTTC CASSQPQSMETQYF
- - TRBJ1-1 TRBV9 TGTGCCAGCAGCGTAGAAATGAACACTGAAGCTTTCTTT CASSVEMNTEAFF
- - TRBJ2-7 TRBV6-1 TGTGCCAGCAGACAGGGAATGTACGAGCAGTACTTC CASRQGMYEQYF
TRBD1 - TRBJ2-3 TRBV5-1 TGCGCCAGCAGCCGAAGTTGGACAGGGGGCACAGATACGCAGTATTTT CASSRSWTGGTDTQYF
- - TRBJ1-2 TRBV29-1 TGCAGCGCCTGGACCCGAGAGGTCTATGGCTACACCTTC CSAWTREVYGYTF
- - TRBJ2-4 TRBV2 TGTGCCAGCCTCGGGGTAGCCAAAAACATTCAGTACTTC CASLGVAKNIQYF
- few TRBJ2-7 TRBV7-2 TGTGCCAGCAGCTTAAGAGGCTCCTACGAGCAGTACTTC CASSLRGSYEQYF
- - TRBJ2-3 TRBV15 TGTGCCACCACCCACCTCGACTGGAAACGCACAGATACGCAGTATTTT CATTHLDWKRTDTQYF
- few TRBJ2-7 TRBV2 TGTGCCAGCACAGGCAGGGACTACGAGCAGTACTTC CASTGRDYEQYF
TRBD2 - TRBJ2-5 TRBV15 TGTGCCACCAGCAGAGAGCGTATGGGGAGCGGGGGGGGAGACTTTCAAGAGACCCAGTACTTC CATSRERMGSGGGDFQETQYF
TRBD2 - TRBJ2-1 TRBV7-9 TGTGCCAGCATCACAAAAACTAGCGGGGGACACAATGAGCAGTTCTTC CASITKTSGGHNEQFF
- - TRBJ1-4 TRBV29-1 TGCAGCGCTAAAGATCTTGTCAAGGAAAAACTGTTTTTT CSAKDLVKEKLFF
- - TRBJ2-7 TRBV7-8 TGTGCCAGCAAAGGGGGGTCCAAGCAGTACTTC CASKGGSKQYF
- - TRBJ2-2 TRBV5-1 TGCGCCAGCAGCTTGCTGGGGGCGAACACCGGGGAGCTGTTTTTT CASSLLGANTGELFF
TRBD1 - TRBJ2-5 TRBV28 TGTGCCAGCAGTTTATCCGGGACAGGGGTGGGAGAGACCCAGTACTTC CASSLSGTGVGETQYF
TRBD1 - TRBJ2-4 TRBV5-1 TGCGCCAGCAGCCCCGCGTGGACAGGGGACGCTAAAAACATTCAGTACTTC CASSPAWTGDAKNIQYF
TRBD1 - TRBJ2-1 TRBV13 TGTGCCAGCAGCATACCGGGACAGGGTAAAAATGAGCAGTTCTTC CASSIPGQGKNEQFF
- - TRBJ2-7 TRBV6-5 TGTGCCAGCAGTTACTATACACTCTACGAGCAGTACTTC CASSYYTLYEQYF
TRBD2 - TRBJ2-2 TRBV7-9 TGTGCCAGCACCCCCCGGGGGGCCGGGGAGCTGTTTTTT CASTPRGAGELFF
- - TRBJ2-7 TRBV7-2 TGTGCCAGCAGCTCATCCGGTTGGGGAAAAACCTCCTACGAGCAGTACTTC CASSSSGWGKTSYEQYF
TRBD2 - TRBJ2-2 TRBV4-2 TGTGCCAGCAGCCAAGAAGGGCTAGCGGGGGGGTTAGGCGGGGAGCTGTTTTTT CASSQEGLAGGLGGELFF
- - TRBJ2-3 TRBV28 TGTGCCAGCAGCCTGGGGGGCACAGATACGCAGTATTTT CASSLGGTDTQYF
- - TRBJ1-2 TRBV28 TGTGCCAGCAGTCCTGGCTCGTCCTACTATGGCTACACCTTC CASSPGSSYYGYTF
- - TRBJ2-4 TRBV15 TGTGCCACCAGCGGTGGGGGCGAGTTCGGCATTCAGTACTTC CATSGGGEFGIQYF
- - TRBJ2-2 TRBV19 TGTGCCAGTAGTATCGTGGCGACCGGGGAGCTGTTTTTT CASSIVATGELFF
- - TRBJ2-1 TRBV6-1 TGTGCCAGCATCGTCCAACTCTCCTACAATGAGCAGTTCTTC CASIVQLSYNEQFF
- - TRBJ1-4 TRBV18 TGTGCCAGCTCACCAGGGTGGGAAAAACTGTTTTTT CASSPGWEKLFF
- once TRBJ1-6 TRBV10-3 TGTGCCATCAGTGAGTCGGGGGCAGCTAGGCCACCCCTCCACTTT CAISESGAARPPLHF
- few TRBJ2-7 TRBV7-8 TGTGCCAGCACCCCCTCGACCCTCGGCGAGCAGTACTTC CASTPSTLGEQYF
- medium-sized TRBJ1-1 TRBV6-5 TGTGCCAGCAGTTTCGGGGCTAACACTGAAGCTTTCTTT CASSFGANTEAFF
- once TRBJ2-2 TRBV4-2 TGTGCCAGCAGCCAAGATAAAGGCACCGGGGAGCTGTTTTTT CASSQDKGTGELFF